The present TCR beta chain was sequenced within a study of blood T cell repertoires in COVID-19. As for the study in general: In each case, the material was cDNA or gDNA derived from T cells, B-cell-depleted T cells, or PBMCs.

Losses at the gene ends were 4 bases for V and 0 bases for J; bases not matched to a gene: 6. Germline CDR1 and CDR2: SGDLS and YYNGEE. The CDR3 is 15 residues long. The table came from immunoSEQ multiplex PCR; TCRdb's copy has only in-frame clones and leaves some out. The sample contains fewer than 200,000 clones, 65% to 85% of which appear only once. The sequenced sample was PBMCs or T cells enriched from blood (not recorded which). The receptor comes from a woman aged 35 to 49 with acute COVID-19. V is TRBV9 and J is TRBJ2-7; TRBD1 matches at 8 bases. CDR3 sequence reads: CASSPEGQDSYEQYF. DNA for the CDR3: TGTGCCAGCAGCCCCGAGGGACAGGACTCCTACGAGCAGTACTTC.